These 2 T cell receptor beta chains were sequenced from one sample in a study of identifying expanded T cells in peripheral blood. The table came from immunoSEQ multiplex PCR; TCRdb's copy has only in-frame clones and leaves some out. The sample consists of tens of thousands of clones, 84% of them appearing once. Sequencing input: blood. The receptors originated from a person aged 18 to 75 in good health.

The chain couples TRBV5-1 to TRBJ2-1; unclear D gene. This CDR3 region has 16 residues. Trimming pared 3 bases from V and 0 bases from J, leaving 13 bases between. Germline loops: CDR1 SGHRS, CDR2 YFSETQ. CDR3 sequence reads: CASSWLSQSSYNEQFF. CDR3 bases: TGCGCCAGCAGCTGGCTGAGTCAAAGCTCCTACAATGAGCAGTTCTTC.

The chain uses TRBV6-6 and TRBJ1-4, with TRBD1 matching over 8 bases. Per the germline V gene, CDR1 is MNHNY and CDR2 is SVGAGI (reference sequence). The ends lost 5 bases at V and 5 bases at J; junction bases unmatched: 10. The CDR3 is made up of 16 amino acids. Here the CDR3 reads CASSPLGQGQNEKLFF. The DNA for the CDR3 is TGTGCCAGCAGTCCCCTCGGACAGGGACAGAATGAAAAACTGTTTTTT.